The rows below give T cell receptor beta chains drawn from one sample of a study of blood T cell repertoires in COVID-19. The data were produced by immunoSEQ multiplex PCR, yet TCRdb's version contains in-frame clones alone and is incomplete. Among 200,000 to 250,000 clones, less than 90% were seen once, and the ten largest hold 5% to 6.5%. Sequencing used peripheral blood. Every receptor here comes from a woman aged 60 to 75 who had recovered from COVID-19. Both conserved end residues are part of each CDR3. A D gene is named only where the DNA matches it firmly. Expanded clones get a size class; other rows say once, few or many, or leave the size out.

D	size	V	J	DNA	CDR3
NA	once	TRBV12-3/TRBV12-4	TRBJ2-4	TGTGCCAGCAGTCAGACCGGGTACATTCAGTACTTC	CASSQTGYIQYF
NA	NA	TRBV12-5	TRBJ1-5	TGTGCTAGTGGTGACAAGACCAGGGACAATCAGCCCCAGCATTTT	CASGDKTRDNQPQHF
NA	few	TRBV5-4	TRBJ2-2	TGTGCCAGCAGTACGTGGGCAGGGGGGACCGGGGAGCTGTTTTTT	CASSTWAGGTGELFF
NA	once	TRBV7-9	TRBJ2-7	TGTGCCAGCAGCAGGACAGTTTTCTACGAGCAGTACTTC	CASSRTVFYEQYF
NA	NA	TRBV9	TRBJ1-2	TGTGCCAGCAGCGTCGGGGGGATTCGTCAAGGAGGCTACACCTTC	CASSVGGIRQGGYTF
NA	NA	TRBV5-1	TRBJ2-5	TGCGCCAGCAGCTTTGGAGGGGGGGAAGAGACCCAGTACTTC	CASSFGGGEETQYF
NA	once	TRBV3-1/TRBV3-2	TRBJ2-7	TGTGCCAGCAGCATACTTGGCCTAGCTAAAGAGCAGTACTTC	CASSILGLAKEQYF
NA	NA	TRBV10-3	TRBJ1-1	TGTGCCATCAGTGAGGACGGCCCGGGAGGCACTGAAGCTTTCTTT	CAISEDGPGGTEAFF
NA	NA	TRBV12-3/TRBV12-4	TRBJ2-3	TGTGCCAGCAGTTTCGGGAGCACAGATACGCAGTATTTT	CASSFGSTDTQYF
TRBD1	few	TRBV27	TRBJ1-1	TGTGCCAGCAGTTTCACAGGGGCGGACACTGAAGCTTTCTTT	CASSFTGADTEAFF
TRBD1	NA	TRBV18	TRBJ1-2	TGTGCCAGCTCTTCAGACAGGGAGATTGGCTACACCTTC	CASSSDREIGYTF
NA	once	TRBV5-6	TRBJ2-7	TGTGCCAGCAGCTCGGGAAGTTTTGAAGGGTACGAGCAGTACTTC	CASSSGSFEGYEQYF
NA	once	TRBV5-1	TRBJ1-2	TGCGCCAGCAGCTTGTTTGCGACAGAGAACTATGGCTACACCTTC	CASSLFATENYGYTF
NA	NA	TRBV4-3	TRBJ2-1	TGCGCCAGCAGCCAAATCGGGAGCTCCTACAATGAGCAGTTCTTC	CASSQIGSSYNEQFF
NA	NA	TRBV5-4	TRBJ2-5	TGTGCCAGCAGCTTGGCTTCTGGGGCAGAGACCCAGTACTTC	CASSLASGAETQYF
TRBD1	NA	TRBV3-1/TRBV3-2	TRBJ1-2	TGTGCCAGCAGCCAGGACAGGGTTGGCTACACCTTC	CASSQDRVGYTF
TRBD1	NA	TRBV9	TRBJ2-4	TGTGCCAGCAGCAGGGGGCTCCTAGCCAAAAACATTCAGTACTTC	CASSRGLLAKNIQYF
TRBD2	NA	TRBV5-1	TRBJ2-5	TGCGCCAGCAGCCCTAGCGGGGGGGCCGGAGAGACCCAGTACTTC	CASSPSGGAGETQYF
NA	NA	TRBV5-6	TRBJ1-1	TGTGCCAGCACTGACACACAGAACACTGAAGCTTTCTTT	CASTDTQNTEAFF
NA	NA	TRBV30	TRBJ1-1	TGTGCCTGGAGTCGACCGGGGGTGGTCCGAGCTTTCTTT	CAWSRPGVVRAFF
NA	NA	TRBV19	TRBJ2-7	TGTGCCAGTAGTAGGACCCGGACAGCAGCCTACGAGCAGTACTTC	CASSRTRTAAYEQYF
NA	NA	TRBV7-6	TRBJ2-5	TGTGCCAGCAGCTTAGGGGCAGGGGACCCTCAAGAGACCCAGTACTTC	CASSLGAGDPQETQYF
NA	NA	TRBV2	TRBJ2-1	TGTGCCAGCTGGGGGCGCTCCGTCTTCTCCTACAATGAGCAGTTCTTC	CASWGRSVFSYNEQFF